These 23 T cell receptor beta chains originate from one sample sequenced in a study of cytomegalovirus exposure and HLA in healthy donors. In the PCR, 60 Vbeta and 13 Jbeta primers were used. Using immunoSEQ multiplex PCR, the repertoire was profiled, and TCRdb retains in-frame clones only, with some absent. The table lists 70,000 to 95,000 clones, around three quarters of them singletons. Specimen: PBMCs. Source of these receptors: a male donor in good health and CMV-seronegative.

The chain recombines TRBV7-2 with TRBJ2-5; D is undetermined. CDR1 SGHTA and CDR2 FQGNSA come from the germline V gene. V lost 8 bases to trimming and J lost 2 bases, with 15 bases between them. The CDR3 runs to 14 residues. CDR3 sequence: CASGRFIGQETQYF. The CDR3 nucleotides are TGTGCCAGCGGCCGTTTTATCGGGCAAGAGACCCAGTACTTC.

The rearrangement uses TRBV9 and TRBJ1-1; D gene uncertain. V shed 0 bases and J shed 3 bases, with 9 bases lying between them. The germline V gene has CDR1 SGDLS and CDR2 YYNGEE. The CDR3 extends over 14 amino acids. The CDR3 DNA reads as TGTGCCAGCAGCGTAGGACAATTGGACACTGAAGCTTTCTTT. It is translated as CASSVGQLDTEAFF. The full variable domain, its missing parts supplied by reference TRBV9 and TRBJ1-1, is DSGVTQTPKHLITATGQRVTLRCSPRSGDLSVYWYQQSLDQGLQFLIQYYNGEERAKGNILERFSAQQFPDLHSELNLSSLELGDSALYFCASSVGQLDTEAFFGQGTRLTVV.

The chain combines TRBV28 with TRBJ2-1; tentative D call: TRBD2 (6 bases). Trimming cost V 6 bases and J 5 bases, with 23 bases left between them. This CDR3 has 17 amino acids. Germline V lookup: CDR1 MDHEN, CDR2 SYDVKM. CDR3: CASSRYGSGDGDNEQFF. The CDR3 DNA is TGTGCCAGCAGCCGGTACGGATCGGGAGATGGTGACAATGAGCAGTTCTTC.

The sample holds a few counts of this clone. The V and J genes are TRBV6-5 and TRBJ1-1; D gene ambiguous. This CDR3 comprises 14 residues. Germline V lookup: CDR1 MNHEY, CDR2 SVGAGI. The V gene lost 6 bases and the J gene lost 4 bases, with 15 bases spanning the gap. Written as DNA, the CDR3 is TGTGCCAGCAGGCCTGTGGGAGTAGGCACTGAAGCTTTCTTT. Its translation is CASRPVGVGTEAFF.

This sequence joins TRBV7-3 and TRBJ1-1; tentatively, D is TRBD1 (5 bases). Germline-derived CDR1 and CDR2 are SGHTA and FQGTGA. The length of the CDR3 is 15 residues. V shed 1 base and J shed 4 bases, with 13 bases lying between them. The CDR3 loop is CASSLIGGLRTEAFF. The CDR3 region has the DNA TGTGCCAGCAGCTTAATCGGGGGGTTGCGCACTGAAGCTTTCTTT.

The J gene is TRBJ1-3, the V gene TRBV7-8; D possibly corresponds to TRBD1 (6 bases). This CDR3 comprises 14 residues. In germline, CDR1 is SGHVS, CDR2 FQNEAQ. The germline V and J ends were trimmed by 2 bases and 4 bases, with 9 bases remaining between them. The CDR3 DNA is TGTGCCAGCAGCTTATCCAGGGGAGGAAACACCATATATTTT. The encoded protein is CASSLSRGGNTIYF.

The V call is TRBV13, the J call TRBJ2-7, with 9 nucleotides matching TRBD1. Unmatched junction bases numbered 4, after V lost 5 bases and J lost 2 bases. The germline V gene encodes CDR1 PRHDT and CDR2 FYEKMQ (reference sequence). This CDR3 contains 14 residues. CDR3 amino acids: CASSPGQGTYEQYF. The CDR3 nucleotides read TGTGCCAGCAGCCCCGGACAGGGGACCTACGAGCAGTACTTC.

The chain joins TRBV15 to TRBJ2-5; 8 bases are a match to TRBD2. Trimming cost V 3 bases and J 4 bases; bases outside gene matches: 7. The CDR3 is 15 amino acids. Germline lookup yields CDR1 LNHNV and CDR2 YYDKDF (reference sequence). CDR3 loop: CATSRRAGVPETQYF. DNA of the CDR3: TGTGCCACCAGCAGGAGAGCGGGAGTGCCAGAGACCCAGTACTTC.

This rearrangement joins TRBV7-8 to TRBJ2-3, with 7 bases identical to TRBD2. This CDR3 is 15 amino acids long. CDR1 is SGHVS and CDR2 is FQNEAQ in the germline V gene. The junction had 9 bases not matched to a gene; V was cut back by 6 bases and J by 3 bases. DNA for the CDR3: TGTGCCAGCAGTCACCAGGCGGGAGAGACAGATACGCAGTATTTT. Amino acids: CASSHQAGETDTQYF.

Worth noting for this clone: At one end, the junction sequence differs from germline, possibly due to a read error. As DNA, the CDR3 is TGCAGCGTTGATCCGACAGGGGTGGGAAGGGACCCCTTC. This sequence encodes CSVDPTGVGRDPF. This sequence joins TRBV29-1 and TRBJ1-2, with 8 positions matching TRBD1. The CDR3 extends over 13 amino acids. Germline-derived CDR1 and CDR2 are SQVTM and ANQGSEA.

V is TRBV18 and J is TRBJ1-1; 7 bases map to TRBD1. The trim removed 5 bases at V and 1 base at J, leaving 4 bases unmatched. Per the germline V gene, CDR1 is KGHSH and CDR2 is LQKENI. This CDR3 comprises 14 residues. The CDR3 bases are TGTGCCAGCTCATATTACAGGGGGAACACTGAAGCTTTCTTT. Translation gives CASSYYRGNTEAFF.

The chain employs TRBV18 and TRBJ2-3; D is unresolved. The V end lost 4 bases, the J end lost 4 bases, and 6 bases lay between the germline ends. The CDR3 loop spans 12 amino acids. The germline gives CDR1 KGHSH, CDR2 LQKENI. CDR3 in DNA: TGTGCCAGCTCACTCGGTCCAGATACGCAGTATTTT. Its translation: CASSLGPDTQYF.

The gene calls are TRBV2 and TRBJ2-5; a possible D gene is TRBD2 (5 bases). CDR1 SNHLY and CDR2 FYNNEI come from the germline V gene. V lost 4 bases, J lost 5 bases, and 8 bases lay in between. The CDR3 length is 12 residues. The CDR3 loop reads CASSGEWETQYF. The CDR3 nucleotides are TGTGCCAGCAGTGGGGAGTGGGAGACCCAGTACTTC.

The chain employs TRBV6-1 and TRBJ2-1, with D perhaps TRBD1 (5 bases). Deletions cut 1 base from V and 10 bases from J, with 11 bases between. CDR1 is MNHNS, CDR2 SASEGT, per germline. The length of the CDR3 is 13 residues. The CDR3 coding sequence is TGTGCCAGCAGTGAAGTTAGGGCAGGGGAGCAGTTCTTC. The encoded protein is CASSEVRAGEQFF.

The V call is TRBV12-5, the J call TRBJ2-3; the D is unclear. The CDR3 is 12 residues long. Germline V lookup: CDR1 LGHNT, CDR2 FRNRAP. V lost 3 bases to trimming and J lost 4 bases, with 5 bases between them. The CDR3 DNA follows: TGTGCTAGTGGTTTAAACTCAGATACGCAGTATTTT. Protein: CASGLNSDTQYF.

This chain joins TRBV5-1 and TRBJ1-6, with unresolved D. Germline V gene lookup returns CDR1 SGHRS and CDR2 YFSETQ. The V gene lost 2 bases and the J gene lost 0 bases, with 6 bases spanning the gap. CDR3 length equals 15 residues. CDR3 region: CASSFESSYNSPLHF. CDR3 bases: TGCGCCAGCAGCTTTGAGAGCTCCTATAATTCACCCCTCCACTTT.

The chain is built from TRBV19 and TRBJ2-7; TRBD1 matches 9 bases. J was trimmed by 6 bases and V by 8 bases; bases with no gene match: 8. CDR1 LNHDA and CDR2 SQIVND come from the germline V gene (reference sequence). This CDR3 spans 13 amino acids. The DNA for the CDR3 is TGTGCCAGTGGACAGGGGAGAGGATGCGAGCAGTACTTC. This gives the protein CASGQGRGCEQYF.

V and J are TRBV7-9 and TRBJ2-2; TRBD1 might be the D (5 bases). The germline V gene has CDR1 SEHNR and CDR2 FQNEAQ (reference sequence). Trimming cost V 3 bases and J 3 bases, with 8 bases left between them. The CDR3 has 14 amino acids. The CDR3 here is CASSFDRDTGELFF. CDR3 DNA sequence: TGTGCCAGCAGCTTCGACAGAGACACCGGGGAGCTGTTTTTT.

This sequence joins TRBV2 and TRBJ2-2; D possibly corresponds to TRBD1 (6 bases). V was shortened by 3 bases and J by 5 bases, with 10 bases between the two germline ends. Germline CDR1 and CDR2: SNHLY and FYNNEI. There are 14 residues in the CDR3. The DNA of the CDR3 is TGTGCCAGCAGTGAGGGGGCTCAAACCGGGGAGCTGTTTTTT. Translation gives CASSEGAQTGELFF.

The CDR3 DNA reads TGCGCCAGCAGCGTGGGGACATCGAACACCGGGGAGCTGTTTTTT. This translates into CASSVGTSNTGELFF. The V gene is TRBV5-1, the J gene TRBJ2-2, with a tentative D call TRBD1 (6 bases). V lost 4 bases and J 0 bases, leaving 10 bases between the germline ends. CDR1 is SGHRS and CDR2 is YFSETQ in the germline V gene. The CDR3 runs 15 residues.

Here the CDR3 reads CASSLDSGNEQFF. The CDR3 DNA reads as TGTGCCAGCAGCTTAGATAGCGGCAATGAGCAGTTCTTC. V gene TRBV7-9 combines with J gene TRBJ2-1; D might be TRBD2 (6 bases). Germline CDR1 SEHNR, CDR2 FQNEAQ (reference sequence). V lost 1 base to trimming and J lost 6 bases, with 7 bases between them. The length of the CDR3 is 13 residues.

This clone was observed a single time. The rearrangement uses TRBV6-1 and TRBJ1-5; TRBD1 agrees at 9 bases. J gave up 6 bases and V 5 bases, and 5 bases lay outside the gene matches. This CDR3 spans 14 amino acids. Germline assignment: CDR1 MNHNS and CDR2 SASEGT. The chain's CDR3 is CASSQGTGFQPQHF. CDR3 nucleotide sequence: TGTGCCAGCAGTCAAGGGACAGGGTTTCAGCCCCAGCATTTT.

The V call is TRBV28, the J call TRBJ2-7; the match to TRBD1 covers 8 bases. The CDR3 is made up of 17 amino acids. V was clipped by 4 bases and J by 5 bases; unmatched bases: 16. Germline V lookup: CDR1 MDHEN, CDR2 SYDVKM. CDR3 sequence (DNA): TGTGCCAGCAGTTCCCTCGGGACAGGACCCGCAAGTGACGAGCAGTACTTC. Its translation is CASSSLGTGPASDEQYF.